A single sample gave rise to the 8 T cell receptor beta chains below, sequenced in a study of beta chain features in type 1 diabetes. Study observations and caveats: Researchers report that Type 1 diabetes patients had moderately but significantly shorter TCRB CDR3s across all four CD4+ subsets.

All of the isolated RNA was reverse transcribed, so expressed TCRB transcripts were sequenced. Only in-frame clones appear in the TCRdb table, and some are missing; sequencing was by immunoSEQ multiplex PCR. The table lists approximately 170,000 clones, 7.8% of them singletons. What these receptors recognize is not known. Sequencing was done on a sample of central memory CD4+ T cells from blood. Source of these receptors: a woman in her thirties or forties with type 1 diabetes.

This clone appeared a few times. The chain couples TRBV5-4 to TRBJ1-2; D gene ambiguous. Looked up from germline, CDR1 is SGHNT and CDR2 is YYREEE (reference sequence). The CDR3 extends over 12 amino acids. Trimming left V 2 bases short and J 8 bases short, with 10 bases between. The DNA for the CDR3 is TGTGCCAGCAGCTTCGAGACATGGGGCTACACCTTC. Translated, it gives CASSFETWGYTF.

This rearrangement joins TRBV28 to TRBJ1-5, with 8 nucleotides matching TRBD1. J lost 5 bases, V lost 7 bases, and 7 bases had no gene match. Germline lookup yields CDR1 MDHEN and CDR2 SYDVKM. The CDR3 has 14 residues. The CDR3 loop is CASTRTGFYQPQHF. The CDR3 DNA is TGTGCCAGCACCAGGACAGGGTTTTATCAGCCCCAGCATTTT. The entire variable domain, with the rest obtained from reference TRBV28 and TRBJ1-5, is as follows: DVKVTQSSRYLVKRTGEKVFLECVQDMDHENMFWYRQDPGLGLRLIYFSYDVKMKEKGDIPEGYSVSREKKERFSLILESASTNQTSMYLCASTRTGFYQPQHFGDGTRLSIL.

This clone was observed a few times. V usage is TRBV5-1 and J usage is TRBJ2-1; TRBD1 matches at 7 bases. This CDR3 has 16 residues. V gave up 4 bases and J gave up 2 bases; unmatched junction bases: 9. Germline-derived CDR1 and CDR2 are SGHRS and YFSETQ. The CDR3 DNA reads as TGCGCCAGCAGCGGAGGACAGGCCCCTACCTACAATGAGCAGTTCTTC. Amino acid sequence: CASSGGQAPTYNEQFF.

V and J are TRBV27 and TRBJ2-3, with 7 nucleotides matching TRBD2. V lost 3 bases to trimming and J lost 11 bases; unmatched junction nucleotides: 11. CDR3 length equals 14 residues. Germline loops: CDR1 MNHEY, CDR2 SMNVEV (reference sequence). Here the CDR3 DNA reads TGTGCCAGCAGTTTGGGAGGGGCGGAGGCCCTGCAGTATTTT. Encoded protein: CASSLGGAEALQYF.

CDR3 loop: CSASINEQFF. CDR3 nucleotide sequence: TGCAGTGCTTCCATCAATGAGCAGTTCTTC. The chain carries TRBV20-1 and TRBJ2-1; D unresolved. Trimming removed 5 bases from V and 6 bases from J, with 5 bases in between. The CDR3 has 10 residues. Germline values: CDR1 DFQATT, CDR2 SNEGSKA (reference sequence).

Turning to this clone: The sample carries other DNA sequences with the same CDR3. The chain has TRBV28 and TRBJ2-3; tentatively, D is TRBD1 (6 bases). Germline V gene data show CDR1 as MDHEN and CDR2 as SYDVKM. CDR3 length: 14 residues. Trimming took off 5 bases at V and 2 bases at J, with 11 bases between the two ends. The CDR3 region has the DNA TGTGCCAGCAGTCTCGGGACAAACACAGATACGCAGTATTTT. Translating gives CASSLGTNTDTQYF.

V usage is TRBV29-1 and J usage is TRBJ1-1; 8 bases agree with TRBD1. Trimming took 5 bases from V and 3 from J; bases not matched to a gene: 5. This CDR3 is built from 13 residues. CDR1 is SQVTM, CDR2 ANQGSEA, per germline. CDR3: CSVRTGGYTEAFF. DNA of the CDR3: TGCAGCGTTCGAACAGGGGGTTACACTGAAGCTTTCTTT.

This clone has a handful of counts. This sequence joins TRBV28 and TRBJ2-1; D call uncertain. The germline CDR1 and CDR2 sequences are MDHEN and SYDVKM. This CDR3 region has 13 residues. Trimming stripped 5 bases from V and 3 bases from J, with 8 bases between. CDR3 sequence: CASSPHNYNEQFF. DNA of the CDR3: TGTGCCAGCAGTCCACACAACTACAATGAGCAGTTCTTC.